This entry is about one T cell receptor (beta chain). The antigen remains unidentified. Germline CDR1 and CDR2: LGHNA and YSLEER. V gave up 1 base and J gave up 2 bases; unmatched junction bases: 6. The CDR3 is made up of 17 amino acids. After constant-region reverse-primer amplification, full-length variable regions underwent semi-nested PCR with Nested Universal Primer A. TCRdb recomputed calls from the 5' RACE reads with MiXCR, one row per CDR3 protein. The data hold approximately 44,000 distinct CDR3 sequences, with roughly 29% observed a single time. Memory CD4+ cells were defined as CD4+CD45RO+CD25-. Overall study results and limits: Tumor Treg TCRs overlapped most with tumor naive CD4+ cells. The TCR gene usage of tumor memory CD4+ T cells clustered together with blood and lymph node memory CD4+ cells and with lymph node naive CD4+ cells.

The chain combines TRBV4-3 with TRBJ2-3, with 10 bases identical to TRBD2. This TCR derives from a female donor with breast cancer. Sequenced input: memory CD4+ T cells sorted from a lymph node. Noted subset: memory CD4+ T cells, CD4+CD45RO+CD25-. CDR3 in amino acids: CASSQGTSGSLTDTQYF. DNA of the CDR3: TGCGCCAGCAGCCAAGGGACTAGCGGATCTCTCACAGATACGCAGTATTTT.